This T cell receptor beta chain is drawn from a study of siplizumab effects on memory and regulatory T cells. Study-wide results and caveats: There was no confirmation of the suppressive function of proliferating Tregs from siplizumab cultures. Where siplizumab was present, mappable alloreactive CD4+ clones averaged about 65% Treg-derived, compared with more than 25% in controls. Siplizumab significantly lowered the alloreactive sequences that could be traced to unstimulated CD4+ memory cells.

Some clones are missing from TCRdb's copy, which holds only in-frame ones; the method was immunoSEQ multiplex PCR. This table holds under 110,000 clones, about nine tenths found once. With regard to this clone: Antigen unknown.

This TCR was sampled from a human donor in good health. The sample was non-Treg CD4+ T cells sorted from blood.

CDR3 in amino acids: CASSDKTYEQYF. DNA of the CDR3: TGCGCCAGCAGCGATAAAACCTACGAGCAGTACTTC. This sequence joins TRBV4-1 and TRBJ2-7; D unclear. V was clipped by 5 bases and J by 2 bases, with 7 bases between them. The CDR3 runs 12 residues. In germline, CDR1 is MGHRA, CDR2 YSYEKL.